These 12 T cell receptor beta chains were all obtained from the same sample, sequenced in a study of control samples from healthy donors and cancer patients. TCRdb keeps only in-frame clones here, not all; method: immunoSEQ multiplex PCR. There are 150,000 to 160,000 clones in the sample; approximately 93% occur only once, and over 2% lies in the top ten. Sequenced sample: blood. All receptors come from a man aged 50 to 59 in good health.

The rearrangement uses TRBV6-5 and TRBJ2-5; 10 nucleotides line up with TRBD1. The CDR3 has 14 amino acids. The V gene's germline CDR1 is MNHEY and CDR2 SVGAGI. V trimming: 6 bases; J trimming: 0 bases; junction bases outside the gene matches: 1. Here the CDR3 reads CASRDRGYQETQYF. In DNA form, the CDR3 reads TGTGCCAGCAGGGACAGGGGGTACCAAGAGACCCAGTACTTC.

In nucleotides, the CDR3 is TGTGCCAGTAGTATCTCAGTAACAGATACGCAGTATTTT. It encodes CASSISVTDTQYF. This sequence joins TRBV19 and TRBJ2-3; D is undetermined. V was shortened by 3 bases and J by 3 bases, with 7 bases between the two germline ends. Germline assignment: CDR1 LNHDA and CDR2 SQIVND (reference sequence). The CDR3 has 13 amino acids. The variable domain in full, with the rest retrieved from reference TRBV19 and TRBJ2-3, is DGGITQSPKYLFRKEGQNVTLSCEQNLNHDAMYWYRQDPGQGLRLIYYSQIVNDFQKGDIAEGYSVSREKKESFPLTVTSAQKNPTAFYLCASSISVTDTQYFGPGTRLTVL.

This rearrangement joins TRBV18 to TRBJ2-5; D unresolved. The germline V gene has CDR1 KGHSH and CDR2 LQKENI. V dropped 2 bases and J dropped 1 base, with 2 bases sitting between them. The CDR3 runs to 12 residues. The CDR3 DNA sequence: TGTGCCAGCTCACCAACCCAAGAGACCCAGTACTTC. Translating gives CASSPTQETQYF.

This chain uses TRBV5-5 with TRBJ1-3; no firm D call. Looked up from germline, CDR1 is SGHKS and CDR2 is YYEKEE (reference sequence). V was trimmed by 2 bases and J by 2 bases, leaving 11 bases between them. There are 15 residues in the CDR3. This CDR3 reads CASSFRQVPGNTIYF. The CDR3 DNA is TGTGCCAGCAGCTTCCGTCAGGTCCCTGGAAACACCATATATTTT. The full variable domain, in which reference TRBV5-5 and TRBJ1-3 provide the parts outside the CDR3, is DAGVTQSPTHLIKTRGQQVTLRCSPISGHKSVSWYQQVLGQGPQFIFQYYEKEERGRGNFPDRFSARQFPNYSSELNVNALLLGDSALYLCASSFRQVPGNTIYFGEGSWLTVV.

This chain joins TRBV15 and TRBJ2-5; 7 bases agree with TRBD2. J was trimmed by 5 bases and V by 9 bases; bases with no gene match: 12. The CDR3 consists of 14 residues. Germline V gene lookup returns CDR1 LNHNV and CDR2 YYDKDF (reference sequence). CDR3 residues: CATNEGLGAETQYF. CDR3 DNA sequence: TGTGCCACGAACGAAGGACTAGGAGCGGAGACCCAGTACTTC.

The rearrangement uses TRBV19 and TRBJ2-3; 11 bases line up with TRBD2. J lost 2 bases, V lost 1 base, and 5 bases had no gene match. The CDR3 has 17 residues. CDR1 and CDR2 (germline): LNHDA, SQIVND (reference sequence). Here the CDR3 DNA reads TGTGCCAGTAGTATAGGCCTAGCGGGAGGTGCCACAGATACGCAGTATTTT. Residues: CASSIGLAGGATDTQYF.

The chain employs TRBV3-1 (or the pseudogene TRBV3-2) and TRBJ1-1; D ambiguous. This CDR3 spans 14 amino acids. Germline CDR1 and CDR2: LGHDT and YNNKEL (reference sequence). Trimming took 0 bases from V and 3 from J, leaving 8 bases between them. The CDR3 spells CASSQDIGDTEAFF. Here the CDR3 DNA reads TGTGCCAGCAGCCAAGATATCGGGGACACTGAAGCTTTCTTT.

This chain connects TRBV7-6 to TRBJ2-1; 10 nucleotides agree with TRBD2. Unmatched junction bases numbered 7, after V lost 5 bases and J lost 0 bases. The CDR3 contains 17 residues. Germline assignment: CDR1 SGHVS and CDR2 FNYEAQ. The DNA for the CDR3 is TGTGCCAGCAGCAGCCGGGTAGCGGGAGGCTCCTACAATGAGCAGTTCTTC. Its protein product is CASSSRVAGGSYNEQFF.

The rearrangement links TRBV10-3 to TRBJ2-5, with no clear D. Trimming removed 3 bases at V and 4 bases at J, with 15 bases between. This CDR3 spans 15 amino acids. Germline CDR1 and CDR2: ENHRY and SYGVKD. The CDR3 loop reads CAISETGRKGETQYF. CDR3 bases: TGTGCCATCAGTGAAACCGGCAGGAAGGGAGAGACCCAGTACTTC.

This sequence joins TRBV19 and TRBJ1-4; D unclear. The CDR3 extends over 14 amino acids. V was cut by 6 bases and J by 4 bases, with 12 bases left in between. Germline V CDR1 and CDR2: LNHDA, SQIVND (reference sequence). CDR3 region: CASRMGSGNEKLFF. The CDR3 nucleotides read TGTGCCAGTAGGATGGGGTCGGGTAATGAAAAACTGTTTTTT. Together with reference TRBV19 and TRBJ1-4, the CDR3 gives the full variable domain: DGGITQSPKYLFRKEGQNVTLSCEQNLNHDAMYWYRQDPGQGLRLIYYSQIVNDFQKGDIAEGYSVSREKKESFPLTVTSAQKNPTAFYLCASRMGSGNEKLFFGSGTQLSVL.

The DNA of the CDR3 is TGTGCCAGCAGCCTCCCTGCGCACACTGAAGCTTTCTTT. Translating gives CASSLPAHTEAFF. This chain uses TRBV11-2 with TRBJ1-1; no definite D call. V was trimmed by 5 bases and J by 3 bases, leaving 10 bases between them. CDR1 and CDR2 from the germline V gene are SGHAT and FQNNGV. This CDR3 is built from 13 residues.

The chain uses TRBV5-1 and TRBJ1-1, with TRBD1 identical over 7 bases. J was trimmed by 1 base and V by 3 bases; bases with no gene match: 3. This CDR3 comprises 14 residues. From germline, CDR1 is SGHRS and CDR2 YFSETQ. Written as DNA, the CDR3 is TGCGCCAGCAGCTCCCGGACAGGGAACACTGAAGCTTTCTTT. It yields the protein CASSSRTGNTEAFF.